This T cell receptor beta chain was observed in a study of cytomegalovirus exposure and HLA in healthy donors. Regarding this clone: Antigen: not known.

Amplification used 60 Vbeta primers and 13 Jbeta primers. Assay used: immunoSEQ multiplex PCR; TCRdb lists only in-frame clones, some missing. The table has 100,000 or so clones, about 74% seen once; the top ten hold about 2.5%. Points from the study as a whole: Later examination showed HLA-associated TCR beta chains had greater clonal expansion than equally common others.

The receptor's source is a female donor in good health and CMV-seronegative. The sequenced sample consisted of PBMCs.

CDR3 sequence reads: CASSLSSASFSKEQFF. The CDR3 nucleotides read TGTGCCAGCAGCTTATCCTCCGCATCCTTCTCAAAGGAGCAGTTCTTC. The chain carries TRBV5-6 and TRBJ2-7; D is uncertain. Judging by the DNA end, TRBJ2-1 fits better; the J call may be wrong. The CDR3 length is 16 residues. Germline V CDR1 and CDR2: SGHDT, YYEEEE.